This T cell receptor beta chain is from a study of blood T cell repertoires in COVID-19. At the level of the study: Sites across the United States, Italy and Spain contributed samples from acute and convalescent COVID-19.

Per the authors' pipeline: Amplification of reference gene primers was used by the study to estimate nucleated cell counts. Profiling relied on immunoSEQ multiplex PCR, and the TCRdb table lists in-frame clones only, not all of them. V and J calls and clone size follow that table, whereas D and trimming were derived from the DNA. Seen here are 200,000 to 250,000 clones, roughly four fifths observed once, and the top ten hold 8% to 10%. This CDR3 spans 14 amino acids. V was clipped by 6 bases and J by 3 bases; unmatched bases: 3. Germline V gene sequence: CDR1 MNHEY, CDR2 SVGAGI. A note on this clone: The same CDR3 arises from other DNA sequences in this sample as well.

This rearrangement joins TRBV6-5 to TRBJ1-5; 9 bases match TRBD1. Source material: peripheral blood. The receptor's source is an elderly woman with COVID-19, enrolled during active disease. The CDR3 sequence: CASRRTGDNQPQHF. CDR3 sequence (DNA): TGTGCCAGCAGGAGGACAGGGGACAATCAGCCCCAGCATTTT.